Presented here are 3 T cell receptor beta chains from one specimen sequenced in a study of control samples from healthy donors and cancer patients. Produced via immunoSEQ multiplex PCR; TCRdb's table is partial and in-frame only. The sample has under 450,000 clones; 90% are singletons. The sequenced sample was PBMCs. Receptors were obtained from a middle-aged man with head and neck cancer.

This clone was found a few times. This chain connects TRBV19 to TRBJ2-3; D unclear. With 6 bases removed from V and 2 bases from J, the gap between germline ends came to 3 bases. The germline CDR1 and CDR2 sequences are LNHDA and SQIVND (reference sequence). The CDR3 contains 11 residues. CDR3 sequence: CASSDTDTQYF. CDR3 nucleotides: TGTGCCAGTAGCGACACAGATACGCAGTATTTT. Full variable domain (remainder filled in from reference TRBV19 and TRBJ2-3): DGGITQSPKYLFRKEGQNVTLSCEQNLNHDAMYWYRQDPGQGLRLIYYSQIVNDFQKGDIAEGYSVSREKKESFPLTVTSAQKNPTAFYLCASSDTDTQYFGPGTRLTVL.

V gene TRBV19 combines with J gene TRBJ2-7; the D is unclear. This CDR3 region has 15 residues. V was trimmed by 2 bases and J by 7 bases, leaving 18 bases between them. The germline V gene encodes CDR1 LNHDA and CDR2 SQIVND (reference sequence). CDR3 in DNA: TGTGCCAGTAGTATAAGTCTTGAATTTGAGTTGGAGCAGTACTTC. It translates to CASSISLEFELEQYF. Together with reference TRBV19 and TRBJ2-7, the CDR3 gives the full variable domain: DGGITQSPKYLFRKEGQNVTLSCEQNLNHDAMYWYRQDPGQGLRLIYYSQIVNDFQKGDIAEGYSVSREKKESFPLTVTSAQKNPTAFYLCASSISLEFELEQYFGPGTRLTVT.

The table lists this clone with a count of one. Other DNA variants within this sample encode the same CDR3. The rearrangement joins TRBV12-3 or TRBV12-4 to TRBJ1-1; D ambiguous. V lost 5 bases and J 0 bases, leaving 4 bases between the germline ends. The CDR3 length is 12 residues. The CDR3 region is CASSRLNTEAFF. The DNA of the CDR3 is TGTGCCAGCAGTCGACTGAACACTGAAGCTTTCTTT.